These 27 T cell receptor beta chains originate from one sample sequenced in a study of Graves' ophthalmopathy and Graves' hyperthyroidism. The TCR beta CDR3 regions underwent amplification from RNA transcripts. HTBI-primed RT-PCR formed the first round, and a multiplex PCR formed the second. Each CDR3 protein is one row after TCRdb ran MiXCR on the multiplex PCR reads. This sample yields about 590,000 distinct CDR3 sequences, of which roughly 39% are seen a single time; about 4% belongs to the top ten. Sequenced sample: peripheral blood or thyroid tissue (not recorded which). These receptors all stem from an adult man with Graves' hyperthyroidism.

With regard to this clonotype: One end of the junction varies from germline; a read error may be responsible. The rearrangement uses TRBV10-3 and TRBJ1-1; D is perhaps TRBD1 (5 bases). Looked up from germline, CDR1 is ENHRY and CDR2 is SYGVKD. The CDR3 is 17 amino acids. CDR3 coding DNA: TGTGCCAGCAGTCTCTCCCGGGGGGGGTCGGAGGGCACTGAAGCTTTCTTT. Translation gives CASSLSRGGSEGTEAFF.

This clonotype was picked up many times. V gene TRBV28 combines with J gene TRBJ1-5, with D tentatively TRBD1 (6 bases). Germline assignment: CDR1 MDHEN and CDR2 SYDVKM. The V end lost 5 bases, the J end lost 7 bases, and 15 bases lay between the germline ends. This CDR3 region has 14 residues. The CDR3 nucleotides read TGTGCCAGCAGTCCTCCAGGGGCGAAACAGCCCCAGCATTTT. It specifies CASSPPGAKQPQHF.

This chain links TRBV12-3 or TRBV12-4 with TRBJ2-2, with TRBD2 matching 9 bases. V gave up 7 bases and J gave up 6 bases; unmatched junction bases: 3. This CDR3 region has 13 residues. The CDR3 spells CASKKREAGELFF. The CDR3 bases are TGTGCCAGCAAGAAGCGGGAGGCCGGGGAGCTGTTTTTT.

The chain couples TRBV2 to TRBJ2-7; 11 bases are shared with TRBD2. TRBJ2-1 matches the DNA end more closely, so the J call is doubtful. CDR1 SNHLY and CDR2 FYNNEI come from the germline V gene. The length of the CDR3 is 14 residues. Written as DNA, the CDR3 is TGTGCCAGCAGGGGGGGGACTAGCGGAAATGAGCAGTTCTTC. Residues: CASRGGTSGNEQFF.

This clonotype was recorded at least ten times. The genes are TRBV20-1 and TRBJ1-6; TRBD1 matches at 9 bases. V lost 6 bases, J lost 3 bases, and 6 bases stayed unmatched. Germline values: CDR1 DFQATT, CDR2 SNEGSKA (reference sequence). This CDR3 spans 15 amino acids. The CDR3 reads CSALTGGLYNSPLHF. For the CDR3, the DNA is TGCAGTGCATTGACAGGGGGACTCTATAATTCACCCCTCCACTTT.

The chain uses TRBV10-2 and TRBJ2-3, with 7 positions matching TRBD1. Trimming took 5 bases from V and 2 from J; bases not matched to a gene: 4. Germline V CDR1 and CDR2: WSHSY, SAAADI. CDR3 length: 14 residues. CDR3 sequence (DNA): TGCGCCAGCAGTTTTACAGGGGACACAGATACGCAGTATTTT. Its translation: CASSFTGDTDTQYF.

The table lists this clonotype with many counts. The V and J genes are TRBV19 and TRBJ2-5; D ambiguous. CDR3 length: 11 residues. Trimming took off 3 bases at V and 2 bases at J, with 1 base between the two ends. Germline CDR1 is LNHDA and CDR2 is SQIVND (reference sequence). The CDR3, as DNA: TGTGCCAGTAGTATGCAAGAGACCCAGTACTTC. It is translated as CASSMQETQYF.

The table lists this clonotype with a count of one. The J gene is TRBJ1-5, the V gene TRBV2, with TRBD1 identical over 10 bases. Trimming took 6 bases from V and 14 from J; bases not matched to a gene: 16. The CDR3 is 15 residues long. From germline, CDR1 is SNHLY and CDR2 FYNNEI. In nucleotides, the CDR3 is TGTGCCAGCAGGAAGGGACAGGGGATCTCCTACAATGAGCATTTT. Translated, it gives CASRKGQGISYNEHF.

In this sample, this clonotype turned up a few times. The chain recombines TRBV19 with TRBJ2-7, with TRBD1 as a possible D gene (5 bases). This CDR3 spans 15 amino acids. Trimming stripped 0 bases from V and 4 bases from J, with 13 bases between. Germline CDR1 LNHDA, CDR2 SQIVND (reference sequence). CDR3 loop: CASSIDASRAYEQYF. DNA for the CDR3: TGTGCCAGTAGTATAGATGCGAGCAGGGCTTACGAGCAGTACTTC.

This clonotype showed up many times. The chain combines TRBV3-1 with TRBJ1-5; 8 positions agree with TRBD1. J was trimmed by 7 bases and V by 3 bases; bases with no gene match: 8. CDR1 and CDR2 (germline): LGHDT, YNNKEL (reference sequence). This CDR3 has 15 amino acids. CDR3 amino acids: CASSQDRAEGQPQHF. As DNA, the CDR3 is TGTGCCAGCAGCCAGGACAGGGCGGAGGGGCAGCCCCAGCATTTT.

This clonotype was counted many times. This chain links TRBV12-3 or TRBV12-4 with TRBJ1-6, with D hard to call. CDR3 size: 16 residues. Trimming shortened V by 6 bases and J by 0 bases, and 12 bases separated the two germline ends. The chain's CDR3 is CASSSSLSSYNSPLHF. The DNA for the CDR3 is TGTGCCAGCAGCTCGAGCCTGAGCTCCTATAATTCACCCCTCCACTTT.

This clonotype was observed a handful of times. The chain carries TRBV7-2 and TRBJ2-5, with D uncertain. The germline gives CDR1 SGHTA, CDR2 FQGNSA. The CDR3 is 15 residues long. The V and J ends lost 11 bases and 5 bases respectively, with 24 bases between them. Written as DNA, the CDR3 is TGTGCCTGGGCGGCTTTACATGCATTAGGGGAGACCCAGTACTTC. It translates to CAWAALHALGETQYF.

The V and J genes are TRBV10-3 and TRBJ1-2, with 7 bases lining up with TRBD1. The CDR3 consists of 15 residues. CDR1 and CDR2 (germline): ENHRY, SYGVKD. Trimming at V came to 2 bases and at J to 2 bases, leaving 5 bases not matched to a gene. The CDR3 bases are TGTGCCATCAGTGAGGGGGGACAGACCAACTATGGCTACACCTTC. Its protein is CAISEGGQTNYGYTF.

About this clonotype: A much larger clonotype is one base distant, so this may be a read error. The chain couples TRBV2 to TRBJ2-5; D remains unclear. Germline V gene data show CDR1 as SNHLY and CDR2 as FYNNEI. CDR3 length: 11 residues. CDR3 sequence (DNA): TGTGCCAGCGCCGATCGAGAGGCCCAGTACTTC. Encoded protein: CASADREAQYF.

The chain combines TRBV7-2 with TRBJ2-7; D gene uncertain. The CDR3 has 14 residues. V was pared by 4 bases and J by 6 bases, with 16 bases between. Germline-derived CDR1 and CDR2 are SGHTA and FQGNSA. CDR3: CASSSTPGRGEQYF. CDR3 sequence (DNA): TGTGCCAGCAGCTCCACCCCCGGGCGCGGCGAGCAGTACTTC.

This clonotype was seen at least ten times. The V and J genes are TRBV20-1 and TRBJ2-2; D remains ambiguous. Germline lookup yields CDR1 DFQATT and CDR2 SNEGSKA (reference sequence). The CDR3 is 13 amino acids. V was trimmed by 3 bases and J by 1 base, leaving 6 bases between them. CDR3 bases: TGCAGTGCTAGTTCCGAGAACACCGGGGAGCTGTTTTTT. It codes for CSASSENTGELFF.

This clonotype turned up a few times. The chain couples TRBV19 to TRBJ1-1; D is ambiguous. CDR1 LNHDA and CDR2 SQIVND come from the germline V gene (reference sequence). This CDR3 contains 13 residues. V was shortened by 1 base and J by 0 bases, with 3 bases between the two germline ends. The CDR3 loop is CASSIVLNTEAFF. CDR3 DNA sequence: TGTGCCAGTAGTATAGTCCTGAACACTGAAGCTTTCTTT.

With regard to this clonotype: A much larger clone is a single base away; this may be a read error. The chain recombines TRBV24-1 with TRBJ2-7; 7 positions agree with TRBD2. V shed 9 bases, J shed 2 bases, and the junction held 9 bases outside the gene matches. This CDR3 spans 14 amino acids. Germline lookup yields CDR1 KGHDR and CDR2 SFDVKD. The CDR3 DNA reads as TGTGCCACCGGTGGGAGGGACTGGCCCTACGAGCAGTACTTC. Translation gives CATGGRDWPYEQYF.

The J gene is TRBJ2-7, the V gene TRBV2; no firm D call. There are 10 residues in the CDR3. Per the germline V gene, CDR1 is SNHLY and CDR2 is FYNNEI. The ends were cut back, 6 bases at V and 6 bases at J, with 6 bases in the middle. The CDR3 loop reads CASRGFEQYF. CDR3 nucleotides: TGTGCCAGCAGGGGCTTCGAGCAGTACTTC.

This clonotype was counted many times. This chain connects TRBV15 to TRBJ1-5; D may be TRBD1 (5 bases). The CDR3 runs 14 residues. V was clipped by 8 bases and J by 1 base, with 12 bases between them. Per the germline V gene, CDR1 is LNHNV and CDR2 is YYDKDF (reference sequence). The CDR3 sequence is CATAKSGSNQPQHF. The CDR3 nucleotides are TGTGCCACCGCAAAGTCAGGGAGCAATCAGCCCCAGCATTTT. Full variable domain (outside the CDR3, taken from reference TRBV15 and TRBJ1-5): DAMVIQNPRYQVTQFGKPVTLSCSQTLNHNVMYWYQQKSSQAPKLLFHYYDKDFNNEADTPDNFQSRRPNTSFCFLDIRSPGLGDTAMYLCATAKSGSNQPQHFGDGTRLSIL.

This clonotype has a count of ten or more. CDR3 region: CASSRWDRAHEQYF. The CDR3 DNA follows: TGTGCCAGCAGCCGGTGGGACAGGGCTCACGAGCAGTACTTC. The gene calls are TRBV7-9 and TRBJ2-7, with TRBD1 matching 9 bases. V gave up 5 bases and J gave up 5 bases; unmatched junction bases: 7. This CDR3 spans 14 amino acids. Germline V gene data show CDR1 as SEHNR and CDR2 as FQNEAQ (reference sequence).

In this sample, this clonotype turned up many times. This chain uses TRBV9 with TRBJ1-2; 7 bases align to TRBD1. The CDR3 is 14 residues long. V shed 3 bases and J 6 bases; nucleotides not matched to a gene: 8. Germline assignment: CDR1 SGDLS and CDR2 YYNGEE. The CDR3 sequence: CASSATTGRHGYTF. CDR3 nucleotide sequence: TGTGCCAGCAGCGCAACGACAGGGCGACATGGCTACACCTTC.

The sample holds a few counts of this clonotype. One junction end disagrees with the germline gene, perhaps due to a read error. The V gene is TRBV3-1, the J gene TRBJ1-2; perhaps TRBD1 as D (5 bases). CDR1 is LGHDT and CDR2 is YNNKEL in the germline V gene (reference sequence). This CDR3 contains 15 residues. CDR3 region: CASTQGPGRLYGYTF. Here the CDR3 DNA reads TGTGCCAGCACCCAAGGGCCGGGACGGCTATATGGCTACACCTTC.

This clonotype was observed at least ten times. For the CDR3, the DNA is TGTGCCAGCAGCCACGAGAGGGCGGACTCTGGGGCCAACGTCCTGACTTTC. This sequence encodes CASSHERADSGANVLTF. This chain joins TRBV4-2 and TRBJ2-6, with D possibly TRBD2 on 5 matching bases. This CDR3 is built from 17 residues. The V gene lost 3 bases and the J gene lost 0 bases, with 12 bases spanning the gap. Germline loops: CDR1 LGHNA, CDR2 YNFKEQ.

This chain joins TRBV10-3 and TRBJ2-7, with TRBD1 matching over 7 bases. The CDR3 sequence is 11 residues long. The trim removed 7 bases at V and 7 bases at J, leaving 4 bases unmatched. Germline-derived CDR1 and CDR2 are ENHRY and SYGVKD. CDR3: CAITEDREQYF. Here the CDR3 DNA reads TGTGCCATCACCGAGGACAGGGAGCAGTACTTC.

This clonotype was counted ten times or more. The chain joins TRBV24-1 to TRBJ2-3; TRBD1 agrees at 9 bases. Germline V gene data show CDR1 as KGHDR and CDR2 as SFDVKD. V dropped 2 bases and J dropped 6; count of bases not matched to a gene: 5. This CDR3 contains 15 residues. CDR3 amino acids: CATSDSRTGDDTQYF. CDR3 DNA: TGTGCCACCAGTGATTCCCGGACAGGGGATGATACGCAGTATTTT.

The rearrangement uses TRBV19 and TRBJ2-3, with TRBD1 as a possible D gene (5 bases). Germline CDR1 LNHDA, CDR2 SQIVND (reference sequence). This CDR3 is 14 amino acids long. Trimming stripped 3 bases from V and 1 base from J, with 8 bases between. CDR3 in amino acids: CASSIGAGTDTQYF. DNA of the CDR3: TGTGCCAGTAGTATTGGGGCAGGCACAGATACGCAGTATTTT.